This T cell receptor beta chain is from a study of graft-versus-host responses after intestinal transplantation. Looking at the study overall: All recipients were given anti-thymocyte globulin induction, and tacrolimus and steroids were then administered for approximately 3 years.

Only in-frame clones appear in the TCRdb table, and some are missing; sequencing was by immunoSEQ multiplex PCR. The sample has 130,000 to 150,000 clones; about 93% are singletons. Overall study findings and caveats: Circulating GvH clones peaking coincided with falling HvG clones soon after transplant. Recipient marrow showed GvH clones, some seen first in ileum or blood.

This CDR3 region has 18 residues. Trimming shortened V by 3 bases and J by 0 bases, and 18 bases separated the two germline ends. Germline CDR1 KGHSH, CDR2 LQKENI. About this clone: Its antigen is undetermined.

The rearrangement joins TRBV18 to TRBJ1-5; weak D call: TRBD1 (6 bases). The specimen comprised unstimulated CD4+ T cells sorted from spleen or lymph node cells, sampled before intestinal transplant. This receptor was taken from a human donor who received an intestinal transplant. The chain's CDR3 is CASSPVPLGTSSNQPQHF. CDR3 DNA: TGTGCCAGCTCACCGGTACCTCTGGGGACATCTAGCAATCAGCCCCAGCATTTT.